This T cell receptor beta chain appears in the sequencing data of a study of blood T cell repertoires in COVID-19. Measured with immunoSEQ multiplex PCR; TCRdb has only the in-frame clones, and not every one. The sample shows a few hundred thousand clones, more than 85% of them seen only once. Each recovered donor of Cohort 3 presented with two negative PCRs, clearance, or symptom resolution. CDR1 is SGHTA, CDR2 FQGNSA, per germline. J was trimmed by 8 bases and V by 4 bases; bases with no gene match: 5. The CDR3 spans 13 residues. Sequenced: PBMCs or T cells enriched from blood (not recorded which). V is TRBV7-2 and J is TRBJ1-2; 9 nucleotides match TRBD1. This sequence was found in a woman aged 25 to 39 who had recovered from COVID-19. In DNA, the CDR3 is TGTGCCAGCAGCTCGGGACAGGGAGAGGGCTACACCTTC. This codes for CASSSGQGEGYTF. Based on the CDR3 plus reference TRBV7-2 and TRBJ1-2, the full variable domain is GAGVSQSPSNKVTEKGKDVELRCDPISGHTALYWYRQSLGQGLEFLIYFQGNSAPDKSGLPSDRFSAERTGGSVSTLTIQRTQQEDSAVYLCASSSGQGEGYTFGSGTRLTVV.